This is a list of T cell receptor beta chains from one sample in a study of naive and memory T cell subsets. Via MiXCR, TCRdb re-called the UMI-ligation and nested PCR reads, giving one row per CDR3 protein. Of approximately 85,000 distinct CDR3 sequences in the sample, around 7% were seen once. Sequencing input: central memory CD4+ T cells from blood. The source is a human donor in good health. CDR3s include the opening cysteine and the closing phenylalanine or tryptophan. The D gene is left open where the match is weak. Rows may omit the clone size; those that give it use once, few, many or a size class.

cdr3_aa cdr3_nt cdr3_length d_call j_call v_call clone_size
CASSPPAGYGYTF TGTGCCAGCAGCCCCCCAGCAGGGTATGGCTACACCTTC 13 - TRBJ1-2 TRBV4-2 -
CASSWGTSGANEQYF TGTGCCAGCAGCTGGGGGACTAGCGGGGCCAACGAGCAGTACTTC 15 TRBD2 TRBJ2-7 TRBV7-2 few
CSATRLGGVNTEAFF TGCAGTGCCACGCGGCTTGGGGGCGTGAACACTGAAGCTTTCTTT 15 - TRBJ1-1 TRBV20-1 many
CASSGGQGRGYTF TGTGCCAGCAGCGGTGGGCAGGGGAGGGGCTACACCTTC 13 - TRBJ1-2 TRBV2 many
CASSPSGGAGNNQPQHF TGTGCCAGCAGCCCCTCGGGGGGGGCGGGTAACAATCAGCCCCAGCATTTT 17 - TRBJ1-5 TRBV7-8 few
CSVARSGGYGYTF TGCAGCGTTGCGAGGTCAGGCGGCTATGGCTACACCTTC 13 - TRBJ1-2 TRBV29-1 many
CASSLEKISEQYF TGTGCCAGCAGCTTGGAGAAGATAAGCGAGCAGTACTTC 13 - TRBJ2-7 TRBV7-2 many
CASREQGDRTEAFF TGTGCCAGCAGGGAACAGGGCGACCGCACTGAAGCTTTCTTT 14 - TRBJ1-1 TRBV5-6 -
CATSRGASGRVGETQYF TGTGCCACCAGCAGAGGGGCTAGCGGCCGGGTCGGAGAGACCCAGTACTTC 17 TRBD2 TRBJ2-5 TRBV15 -
CSARLGGATSTDTQYF TGCAGTGCTAGATTGGGGGGGGCTACTAGCACAGATACGCAGTATTTT 16 - TRBJ2-3 TRBV20-1 many
CASSRDRGPNFPEAFF TGTGCCAGCAGCCGCGACAGGGGGCCGAATTTCCCTGAAGCTTTCTTT 16 TRBD1 TRBJ1-1 TRBV12-3/TRBV12-4 few
CASSHQSKVANEKLFF TGCGCCAGCAGCCACCAATCAAAAGTGGCTAATGAAAAACTGTTTTTT 16 - TRBJ1-4 TRBV4-3 few
CASSQDGLAGRLGTDTQYF TGTGCCAGCAGCCAAGATGGCCTAGCGGGAAGGTTGGGCACAGATACGCAGTATTTT 19 TRBD2 TRBJ2-3 TRBV4-2 few
CASRTGAYEQYF TGTGCCAGCCGTACAGGGGCCTACGAGCAGTACTTC 12 TRBD1 TRBJ2-7 TRBV6-1 many
CASSFLGIQKDTQYF TGTGCCAGCAGCTTTCTCGGGATCCAGAAAGATACGCAGTATTTT 15 - TRBJ2-3 TRBV28 -
CASSRAGGGSYNEQFF TGTGCCAGCAGTAGAGCGGGAGGGGGCTCCTACAATGAGCAGTTCTTC 16 TRBD2 TRBJ2-1 TRBV2 few
CASSPMTGGGNQPQHF TGTGCCAGCAGTCCCATGACAGGGGGAGGCAATCAGCCCCAGCATTTT 16 TRBD1 TRBJ1-5 TRBV12-3/TRBV12-4 few
CATSDSRTVSYEQYF TGTGCCACCAGTGACTCCCGGACGGTCTCCTACGAGCAGTACTTC 15 - TRBJ2-7 TRBV24-1 medium-sized
CASSQDRRSIGELFF TGCGCCAGCAGCCAAGATAGGCGGTCCATCGGGGAGCTGTTTTTT 15 - TRBJ2-2 TRBV4-3 few
CSARDGRGYEQYF TGCAGTGCTAGAGATGGTAGGGGGTACGAGCAGTACTTC 13 - TRBJ2-7 TRBV20-1 many
CASSYRGYNQPQHF TGTGCCAGCAGTTACCGGGGGTACAATCAGCCCCAGCATTTT 14 - TRBJ1-5 TRBV7-2 -
CASAKTSQGAEAFF TGTGCCAGCGCGAAGACGTCGCAAGGGGCTGAAGCTTTCTTT 14 - TRBJ1-1 TRBV6-2/TRBV6-3 many
CASSLGPEANYGYTF TGTGCCAGCAGCTTAGGGCCGGAAGCTAACTATGGCTACACCTTC 15 - TRBJ1-2 TRBV7-2 many
CASSPNPRQEYQETQYF TGCGCCAGCAGCCCCAACCCTCGGCAGGAATACCAAGAGACCCAGTACTTC 17 - TRBJ2-5 TRBV4-1 -
CASSLVTGHSTDTQYF TGCGCCAGCAGCTTGGTGACGGGACATTCCACAGATACGCAGTATTTT 16 - TRBJ2-3 TRBV5-1 -
CASSPSGSIYEQYF TGTGCCAGCAGCCCTAGCGGGAGTATCTACGAGCAGTACTTC 14 TRBD2 TRBJ2-7 TRBV7-9 few
CASGWGGYNEQFF TGTGCCAGCGGATGGGGGGGCTACAATGAGCAGTTCTTC 13 TRBD2 TRBJ2-1 TRBV6-2/TRBV6-3 many
CASSQAPVDPGGEQYF TGCGCCAGCAGCCAAGCCCCCGTGGACCCGGGGGGCGAGCAGTACTTC 16 TRBD2 TRBJ2-7 TRBV4-3 -
CASSYGGFLNTEAFF TGTGCCAGCAGTTACGGCGGGTTTTTGAACACTGAAGCTTTCTTT 15 - TRBJ1-1 TRBV6-2/TRBV6-3 many
CAWGHDRDRDSRPSSTDTQYF TGTGCCTGGGGGCATGACCGGGACAGGGATAGCCGACCATCTAGCACAGATACGCAGTATTTT 21 TRBD1 TRBJ2-3 TRBV30 -
CASSLAGGYTGELFF TGTGCCAGCAGCTTAGCGGGGGGCTACACCGGGGAGCTGTTTTTT 15 TRBD2 TRBJ2-2 TRBV7-3 many
CASSLKRTDTQYF TGTGCCAGCAGTTTAAAAAGAACAGATACGCAGTATTTT 13 - TRBJ2-3 TRBV27 many
CASSRDYNEQFF TGTGCCAGCTCACGGGACTACAATGAGCAGTTCTTC 12 - TRBJ2-1 TRBV18 many
CATSGFPRSGYNEQFF TGTGCCACCAGCGGATTCCCCCGATCGGGGTACAATGAGCAGTTCTTC 16 - TRBJ2-1 TRBV15 few
CSAIRQGDGASALHF TGCAGTGCCATTCGACAGGGGGATGGTGCTTCGGCCCTCCACTTT 15 TRBD1 TRBJ1-6 TRBV20-1 many
CASSDVGVLSYNSPLHF TGCGCCAGCAGTGATGTGGGGGTTTTGTCCTATAATTCACCCCTCCACTTT 17 - TRBJ1-6 TRBV10-2 many
CASERTSGRYGTQYF TGTGCCAGCGAAAGGACTAGCGGGAGGTACGGGACGCAGTATTTT 15 TRBD2 TRBJ2-3 TRBV2 many
CASSTLDTGTQYF TGTGCCAGCAGCACACTCGACACTGGTACGCAGTATTTT 13 - TRBJ2-3 TRBV9 many
CASSQDVGGGDEQFF TGTGCCAGCAGCCAAGATGTAGGAGGAGGCGATGAGCAGTTCTTC 15 - TRBJ2-1 TRBV4-2 many
CASSQNGRYSGRYEQFF TGTGCCAGCAGCCAAAATGGAAGGTATAGCGGGAGATATGAGCAGTTCTTC 17 TRBD2 TRBJ2-1 TRBV14 few
CASSLHGDHTEAFF TGTGCCAGCAGCTTGCACGGGGATCATACTGAAGCTTTCTTT 14 - TRBJ1-1 TRBV5-4 many